A single T cell receptor beta chain is shown here with its context. Data came from immunoSEQ multiplex PCR; TCRdb stores just in-frame clones and leaves some out. Of 95,000 to 100,000 clones in the sample, approximately 96% were seen once. The data originate from a study of technical replicates of blood from a few donors. The CDR3 is made up of 15 amino acids. The germline V and J ends were trimmed by 0 bases and 0 bases, with 7 bases remaining between them. Germline CDR1 and CDR2: MNHEY and SVGAGI. The J gene is TRBJ2-3, the V gene TRBV6-5; D unclear. Source material: T cells isolated from PBMCs. The TCR comes from a human donor in good health. In DNA, the CDR3 is TGTGCCAGCAGTTACTCGTCCTCTAGCACAGATACGCAGTATTTT. It yields the protein CASSYSSSSTDTQYF.